One sample yielded the 28 T cell receptor beta chains listed below, sequenced in a study of human T cells and chemical hapten exposure. Regarding time point: pre-sensitization, week 0. Indicated treatment: therapeutic diphenylcyclopropenone sensitization with weekly scalp DPC. A single record per CDR3 protein comes from TCRdb applying MiXCR to the RACE reads. This sample has 200,000 to 300,000 distinct CDR3 sequences, with around 9.3% found just once. This specimen consisted of whole blood, obtained in connection with sensitization to the hapten diphenylcyclopropenone (DPC). The receptors derive from a woman in her thirties or forties with alopecia areata. Some clones in this sample may be carry-over from other donors' samples.

In its sample, this clonotype was seen many times. The rearrangement uses TRBV29-1 and TRBJ2-7; the D gene is possibly TRBD2 (5 bases). The CDR3 totals 11 residues. The germline CDR1 and CDR2 sequences are SQVTM and ANQGSEA. V gave up 6 bases and J gave up 3 bases, with 9 bases separating them. CDR3 amino acids: CSVRGLYEQYF. The CDR3, as DNA: TGCAGCGTCAGAGGACTCTACGAGCAGTACTTC.

The rearrangement joins TRBV28 to TRBJ2-3; 9 nucleotides align to TRBD2. The CDR3 runs to 15 residues. J gave up 4 bases and V 4 bases, and 6 bases lay outside the gene matches. Germline lookup yields CDR1 MDHEN and CDR2 SYDVKM. The CDR3 bases are TGTGCCAGCAGTTCTCTAGCGGGGCGAGCAGATACGCAGTATTTT. Amino acids: CASSSLAGRADTQYF.

This clonotype was counted only a few times. J is TRBJ1-5 and V is TRBV5-1; 12 bases match TRBD1. V was pared by 3 bases and J by 6 bases, with 7 bases of the junction left unmatched. CDR1 SGHRS and CDR2 YFSETQ come from the germline V gene. This CDR3 spans 16 amino acids. DNA of the CDR3: TGCGCCAGCAGCTCCGGGACAGGGGGCACTGGTCAGCCCCAGCATTTT. This sequence encodes CASSSGTGGTGQPQHF.

This clonotype turned up a few times. The rearrangement joins TRBV20-1 to TRBJ2-2; no clear D. The CDR3 runs to 14 residues. V lost 8 bases and J 0 bases, leaving 13 bases between the germline ends. Germline V CDR1 and CDR2: DFQATT, SNEGSKA (reference sequence). DNA for the CDR3: TGCAGTACTGATGGCCGCTCGAACACCGGGGAGCTGTTTTTT. Translated: CSTDGRSNTGELFF.

The rearrangement uses TRBV6-2 or TRBV6-3 and TRBJ2-7, with TRBD1 as a possible D gene (6 bases). V gave up 7 bases and J gave up 1 base, with 23 bases separating them. CDR3 length: 17 residues. Germline V gene sequence: CDR1 MNHEY, CDR2 SVGEGT. CDR3 coding DNA: TGTGCCAGCATGGGGGCTTCTCGGCGGTACTCGTCCTACGAGCAGTACTTC. Protein: CASMGASRRYSSYEQYF.

The CDR3: CSAPGLAGFTDTQYF. The CDR3 DNA reads TGCAGTGCTCCCGGATTAGCGGGCTTCACAGATACGCAGTATTTT. This chain joins TRBV20-1 and TRBJ2-3; 7 bases match TRBD2. The CDR3 loop spans 15 amino acids. CDR1 DFQATT and CDR2 SNEGSKA come from the germline V gene (reference sequence). The ends lost 5 bases at V and 2 bases at J; junction bases unmatched: 10.

The table lists this clonotype with a few counts. The gene calls are TRBV5-5 and TRBJ2-5; D may match TRBD1 or TRBD2 (5 bases each). The V gene lost 1 base and the J gene lost 0 bases, with 13 bases spanning the gap. The CDR3 has 16 residues. CDR1 and CDR2 (germline): SGHKS, YYEKEE (reference sequence). CDR3 residues: CASSLNLLGDQETQYF. CDR3 in DNA: TGTGCCAGCAGCTTGAATTTACTGGGGGACCAAGAGACCCAGTACTTC.

This clonotype was counted ten times or more. V usage is TRBV6-2 or TRBV6-3 and J usage is TRBJ1-2; D gene unclear. CDR3 length: 13 residues. V was cut by 6 bases and J by 4 bases, with 12 bases left in between. Germline V gene sequence: CDR1 MNHEY, CDR2 SVGEGT. The CDR3: CASSEQEIYGYTF. The CDR3 coding sequence is TGTGCCAGCAGCGAACAAGAGATCTATGGCTACACCTTC.

This clonotype was picked up many times. The chain joins TRBV12-3 or TRBV12-4 to TRBJ2-5, with TRBD2 matching 9 bases. J was trimmed by 8 bases and V by 3 bases; bases with no gene match: 10. CDR3 length: 15 amino acids. CDR3 protein: CASSFGGRDVDTQYF. The CDR3 bases are TGTGCCAGCAGTTTCGGCGGGAGGGACGTCGATACCCAGTACTTC.

This clonotype was observed a handful of times. This chain joins TRBV6-2 or TRBV6-3 and TRBJ2-7; TRBD2 aligns across 9 bases. This CDR3 contains 15 residues. V dropped 6 bases and J dropped 2; count of bases not matched to a gene: 8. CDR1 and CDR2 from the germline V gene are MNHEY and SVGEGT. The CDR3 spells CASSSLAGLTYEQYF. CDR3 nucleotide sequence: TGTGCCAGCAGCTCACTAGCGGGTTTGACCTACGAGCAGTACTTC.

The rearrangement links TRBV6-2 or TRBV6-3 to TRBJ1-5; no clear D. CDR3 size: 12 residues. V was pared by 8 bases and J by 7 bases, with 12 bases between. Germline assignment: CDR1 MNHEY and CDR2 SVGEGT. For the CDR3, the DNA is TGTGCCAGCGATCGGGGAAACCAGCCCCAGCATTTT. As protein: CASDRGNQPQHF.

This clonotype was seen a handful of times. The J gene is TRBJ2-7, the V gene TRBV6-2 or TRBV6-3, with a weak D call TRBD2 (5 bases). Germline CDR1 MNHEY, CDR2 SVGEGT. The CDR3 contains 14 residues. V was trimmed by 0 bases and J by 3 bases, leaving 9 bases between them. The CDR3 sequence is CASSYSHSGYEQYF. The DNA for the CDR3 is TGTGCCAGCAGTTACTCGCACAGCGGCTACGAGCAGTACTTC.

This sequence joins TRBV20-1 and TRBJ2-3, with D hard to call. CDR1 is DFQATT, CDR2 SNEGSKA, per germline (reference sequence). The CDR3 consists of 15 residues. Trimming stripped 0 bases from V and 0 bases from J, with 10 bases between. The DNA of the CDR3 is TGCAGTGCTAGAGACGTAGCAGCTAGCACAGATACGCAGTATTTT. Amino acids: CSARDVAASTDTQYF.

The genes are TRBV7-8 and TRBJ2-1; 7 bases align to TRBD2. CDR3 length: 13 residues. Trimming cost V 1 base and J 15 bases; bases outside gene matches: 9. Germline CDR1 reads SGHVS; CDR2 reads FQNEAQ. As DNA, the CDR3 is TGTGCCAGCAGCTTAGGTCGCCTAGCGGTCTCGTTCTTC. The encoded protein is CASSLGRLAVSFF. Using reference TRBV7-8 and TRBJ2-1 for the parts outside the CDR3, the full variable domain is GAGVSQSPRYKVAKRGQDVALRCDPISGHVSLFWYQQALGQGPEFLTYFQNEAQLDKSGLPSDRFFAERPEGSVSTLKIQRTQQEDSAVYLCASSLGRLAVSFFGPGTRLTVL.

J is TRBJ1-5 and V is TRBV12-3 or TRBV12-4; 10 bases align to TRBD1. V was pared by 6 bases and J by 5 bases, with 4 bases of the junction left unmatched. The CDR3 is 14 amino acids. CDR3 sequence reads: CASSRDRGDQPQHF. In DNA form, the CDR3 reads TGTGCCAGCAGCCGGGACAGGGGAGATCAGCCCCAGCATTTT.

The chain couples TRBV29-1 to TRBJ1-2; D remains unclear. Trimming cost V 6 bases and J 0 bases, with 8 bases left between them. This CDR3 region has 12 residues. The V gene's germline CDR1 is SQVTM and CDR2 ANQGSEA. The CDR3: CSVGRANYGYTF. DNA of the CDR3: TGCAGCGTGGGGAGAGCTAACTATGGCTACACCTTC.

The rearrangement links TRBV25-1 to TRBJ2-1; D not certain. In germline, CDR1 is MGHDK, CDR2 SYGVNS. This CDR3 region has 14 residues. V lost 2 bases, J lost 0 bases, and 5 bases lay in between. The CDR3 loop reads CASSETRSYNEQFF. For the CDR3, the DNA is TGTGCCAGCAGTGAAACTCGCTCCTACAATGAGCAGTTCTTC. The complete variable domain, with remaining parts taken from reference TRBV25-1 and TRBJ2-1, reads EADIYQTPRYLVIGTGKKITLECSQTMGHDKMYWYQQDPGMELHLIHYSYGVNSTEKGDLSSESTVSRIRTEHFPLTLESARPSHTSQYLCASSETRSYNEQFFGPGTRLTVL.

This clonotype was counted many times. The rearrangement joins TRBV12-3 or TRBV12-4 to TRBJ1-1, with D uncertain. V dropped 5 bases and J dropped 4 bases, with 11 bases sitting between them. This CDR3 contains 13 residues. The CDR3 DNA reads as TGTGCCAGCAGTGACACTACGGGCACTGAAGCTTTCTTT. It codes for CASSDTTGTEAFF.

This clonotype has more than one count but fewer than ten. CDR3 nucleotides: TGCGCCAGCAGCCAAGATCCCCACAGCGCCGAGCTAAATGAGCAGTTCTTC. This gives the protein CASSQDPHSAELNEQFF. The gene calls are TRBV4-1 and TRBJ2-1; no clear D gene. Trimming cost V 0 bases and J 7 bases, with 19 bases left between them. The germline V gene has CDR1 MGHRA and CDR2 YSYEKL. CDR3 size: 17 residues.

The chain joins TRBV28 to TRBJ2-5; TRBD2 agrees at 12 bases. This CDR3 is 13 amino acids long. Trimming cost V 9 bases and J 5 bases; bases outside gene matches: 4. The V gene's germline CDR1 is MDHEN and CDR2 SYDVKM. CDR3 sequence: CASLAGGMETQYF. As DNA, the CDR3 is TGTGCCAGTCTAGCGGGAGGGATGGAGACCCAGTACTTC.

The V and J genes are TRBV5-6 and TRBJ2-5; possibly TRBD2 for D (6 bases). The V end was cut by 7 bases, the J end by 1 base, with 14 bases between. This CDR3 is built from 14 residues. Germline V gives CDR1 SGHDT, CDR2 YYEEEE. The CDR3 DNA follows: TGTGCCAGCGGCAAGGGACTTTTCCAAGAGACCCAGTACTTC. Translation: CASGKGLFQETQYF.

V usage is TRBV28 and J usage is TRBJ2-7; D gene unclear. V was pared by 3 bases and J by 4 bases, with 4 bases between. This CDR3 region has 11 residues. CDR1 is MDHEN and CDR2 is SYDVKM in the germline V gene. CDR3: CASSFRYEQYF. The CDR3 DNA reads TGTGCCAGCAGTTTCAGATACGAGCAGTACTTC.

CDR3 nucleotide sequence: TGTGCCAGCAGCTCCCTAGCGGGAGTAGGGAATGAGCAGTTCTTC. It encodes CASSSLAGVGNEQFF. V gene TRBV11-2 combines with J gene TRBJ2-1; 10 bases align to TRBD2. Germline V gene data show CDR1 as SGHAT and CDR2 as FQNNGV. V dropped 4 bases and J dropped 7; count of bases not matched to a gene: 7. CDR3 length: 15 residues.

V gene TRBV6-5 combines with J gene TRBJ2-1; D may match TRBD1 or TRBD2 (5 bases each). CDR3 length: 12 amino acids. Trimming removed 3 bases from V and 9 bases from J, with 9 bases in between. Germline V gene sequence: CDR1 MNHEY, CDR2 SVGAGI. Here the CDR3 DNA reads TGTGCCAGCAGTTATTGGGGGAGTGAGCAGTTCTTC. Amino acids: CASSYWGSEQFF.

This clonotype has only a few counts. The gene calls are TRBV11-2 and TRBJ1-4, with a possible D match to TRBD1 (5 bases). CDR3 length equals 16 residues. Germline CDR1 is SGHAT and CDR2 is FQNNGV. Between the trimmed V and J ends, which lost 5 bases and 0 bases, there was a span of 13 bases. The chain's CDR3 is CASSRDSGATNEKLFF. As DNA, the CDR3 is TGTGCCAGCAGCCGAGACAGTGGTGCAACTAATGAAAAACTGTTTTTT.

The V call is TRBV9, the J call TRBJ1-5; unclear D gene. This CDR3 has 15 amino acids. The germline V gene encodes CDR1 SGDLS and CDR2 YYNGEE. The V and J ends lost 1 base and 3 bases respectively, with 11 bases between them. CDR3 coding DNA: TGTGCCAGCAGCGTAACGGCGAGGGACAATCAGCCCCAGCATTTT. This encodes CASSVTARDNQPQHF. The full variable domain, its missing parts supplied by reference TRBV9 and TRBJ1-5, is DSGVTQTPKHLITATGQRVTLRCSPRSGDLSVYWYQQSLDQGLQFLIQYYNGEERAKGNILERFSAQQFPDLHSELNLSSLELGDSALYFCASSVTARDNQPQHFGDGTRLSIL.

This clonotype turned up a few times. V is TRBV12-3 or TRBV12-4 and J is TRBJ2-1; D ambiguous. The CDR3 length is 11 residues. V lost 6 bases, J lost 12 bases, and 12 bases lay in between. The CDR3 region has the DNA TGTGCCAGCAGCGACGATTTTTGGCAGTTCTTC. Translation gives CASSDDFWQFF.

This clonotype has just a few counts. V is TRBV7-2 and J is TRBJ2-7; tentative D call: TRBD1 (5 bases). Germline V gene data show CDR1 as SGHTA and CDR2 as FQGNSA. The CDR3 contains 14 residues. Trimming cost V 5 bases and J 4 bases, with 15 bases left between them. CDR3 coding DNA: TGTGCCAGCAGCCCAACAGGCCCGCTGTACGAGCAGTACTTC. As protein: CASSPTGPLYEQYF.